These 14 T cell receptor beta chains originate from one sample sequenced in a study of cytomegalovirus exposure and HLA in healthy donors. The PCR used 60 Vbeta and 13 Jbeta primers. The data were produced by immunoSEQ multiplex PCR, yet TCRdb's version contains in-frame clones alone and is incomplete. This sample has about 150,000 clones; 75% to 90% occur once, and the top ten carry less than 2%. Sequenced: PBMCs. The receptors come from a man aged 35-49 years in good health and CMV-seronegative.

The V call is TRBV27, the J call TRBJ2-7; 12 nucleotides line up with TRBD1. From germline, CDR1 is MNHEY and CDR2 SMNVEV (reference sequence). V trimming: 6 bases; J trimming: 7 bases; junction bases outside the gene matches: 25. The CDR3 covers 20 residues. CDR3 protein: CASSLTGQGALAAIPGEQYF. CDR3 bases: TGTGCCAGCAGCCTGACGGGACAGGGGGCCCTAGCGGCCATTCCGGGGGAGCAGTACTTC.

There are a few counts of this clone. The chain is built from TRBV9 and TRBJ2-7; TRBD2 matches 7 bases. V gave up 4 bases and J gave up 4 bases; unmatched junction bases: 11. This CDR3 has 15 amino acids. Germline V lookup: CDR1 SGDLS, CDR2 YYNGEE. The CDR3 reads CASSPNGGSSYEQYF. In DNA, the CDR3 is TGTGCCAGCAGCCCAAACGGGGGGAGCTCATACGAGCAGTACTTC.

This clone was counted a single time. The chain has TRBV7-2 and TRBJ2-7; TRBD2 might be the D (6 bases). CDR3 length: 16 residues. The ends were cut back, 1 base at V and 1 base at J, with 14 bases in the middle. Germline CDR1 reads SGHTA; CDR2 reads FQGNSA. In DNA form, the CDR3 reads TGTGCCAGCAGCTTAGACGCGGGATTGGGGTCCTACGAGCAGTACTTC. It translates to CASSLDAGLGSYEQYF.

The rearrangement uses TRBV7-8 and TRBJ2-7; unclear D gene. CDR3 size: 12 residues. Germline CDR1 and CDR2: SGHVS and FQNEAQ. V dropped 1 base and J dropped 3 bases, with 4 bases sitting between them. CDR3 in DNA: TGTGCCAGCAGCTTAGGGAGCTACGAGCAGTACTTC. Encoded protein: CASSLGSYEQYF.

The CDR3 spells CASSLPPASGGADTQYF. CDR3 coding DNA: TGTGCCAGCAGTTTGCCCCCGGCTAGCGGGGGGGCAGATACGCAGTATTTT. This sequence joins TRBV28 and TRBJ2-3; 12 bases map to TRBD2. The germline V gene has CDR1 MDHEN and CDR2 SYDVKM. The CDR3 is 17 residues long. V lost 3 bases and J lost 4; bases outside the gene matches: 8.

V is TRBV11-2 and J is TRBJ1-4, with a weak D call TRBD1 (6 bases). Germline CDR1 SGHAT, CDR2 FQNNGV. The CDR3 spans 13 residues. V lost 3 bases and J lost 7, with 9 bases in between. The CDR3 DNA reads TGTGCCAGCAGCTTCCGGGGGGCTGAAAAACTGTTTTTT. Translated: CASSFRGAEKLFF.

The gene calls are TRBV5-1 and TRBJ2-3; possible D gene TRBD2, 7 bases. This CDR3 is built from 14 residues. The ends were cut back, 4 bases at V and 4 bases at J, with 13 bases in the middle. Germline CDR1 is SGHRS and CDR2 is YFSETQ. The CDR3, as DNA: TGCGCCAGCAGCAGGGGGGGGGAGCCAGATACGCAGTATTTT. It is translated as CASSRGGEPDTQYF.

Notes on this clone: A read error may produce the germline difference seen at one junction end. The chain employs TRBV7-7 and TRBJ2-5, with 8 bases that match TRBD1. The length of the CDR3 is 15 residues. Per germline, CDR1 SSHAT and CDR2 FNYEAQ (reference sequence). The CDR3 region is CASSLGRGLDETQYF. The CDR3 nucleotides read TGTGCTAGCAGCTTAGGCAGGGGGCTGGATGAGACCCAGTACTTC.

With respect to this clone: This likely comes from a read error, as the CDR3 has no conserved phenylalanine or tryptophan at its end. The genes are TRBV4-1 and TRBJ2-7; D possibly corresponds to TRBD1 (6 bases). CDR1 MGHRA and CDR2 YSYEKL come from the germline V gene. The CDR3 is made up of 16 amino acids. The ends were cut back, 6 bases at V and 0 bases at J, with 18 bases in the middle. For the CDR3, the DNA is TGCGCCAGCAGTCGAGAAGGGGGAGCCGACTCCTACGAGCAGTACCTC. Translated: CASSREGGADSYEQYL.

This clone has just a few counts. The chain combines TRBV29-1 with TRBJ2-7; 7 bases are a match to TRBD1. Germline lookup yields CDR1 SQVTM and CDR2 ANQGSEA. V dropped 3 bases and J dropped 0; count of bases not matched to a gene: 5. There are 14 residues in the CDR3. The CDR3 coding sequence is TGCAGCGTTGATTCCCGGGACAGCTCCTACGAGCAGTACTTC. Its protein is CSVDSRDSSYEQYF.

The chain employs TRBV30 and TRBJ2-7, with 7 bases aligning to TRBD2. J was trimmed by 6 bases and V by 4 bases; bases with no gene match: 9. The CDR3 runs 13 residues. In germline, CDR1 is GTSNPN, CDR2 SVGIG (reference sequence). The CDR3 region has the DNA TGTGCCTGGACGCGGCGGGAGTACTCCGAGCAGTACTTC. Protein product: CAWTRREYSEQYF.

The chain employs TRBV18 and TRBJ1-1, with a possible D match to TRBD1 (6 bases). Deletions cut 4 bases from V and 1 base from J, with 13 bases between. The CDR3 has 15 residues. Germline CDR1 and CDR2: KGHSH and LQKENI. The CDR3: CASSLGQIENTEAFF. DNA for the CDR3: TGTGCCAGCTCACTTGGACAGATTGAGAACACTGAAGCTTTCTTT.

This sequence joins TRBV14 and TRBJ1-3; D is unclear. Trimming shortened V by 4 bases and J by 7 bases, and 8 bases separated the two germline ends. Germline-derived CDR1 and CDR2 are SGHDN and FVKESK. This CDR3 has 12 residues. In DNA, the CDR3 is TGTGCCAGCAGCCCAACAACGAACACCATATATTTT. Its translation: CASSPTTNTIYF.

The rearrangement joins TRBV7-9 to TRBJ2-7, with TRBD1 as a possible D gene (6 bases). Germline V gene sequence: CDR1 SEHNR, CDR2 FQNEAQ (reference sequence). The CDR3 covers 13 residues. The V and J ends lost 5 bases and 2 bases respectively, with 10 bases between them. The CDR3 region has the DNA TGTGCCAGCAGCGGGACAACACCCTACGAGCAGTACTTC. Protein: CASSGTTPYEQYF.